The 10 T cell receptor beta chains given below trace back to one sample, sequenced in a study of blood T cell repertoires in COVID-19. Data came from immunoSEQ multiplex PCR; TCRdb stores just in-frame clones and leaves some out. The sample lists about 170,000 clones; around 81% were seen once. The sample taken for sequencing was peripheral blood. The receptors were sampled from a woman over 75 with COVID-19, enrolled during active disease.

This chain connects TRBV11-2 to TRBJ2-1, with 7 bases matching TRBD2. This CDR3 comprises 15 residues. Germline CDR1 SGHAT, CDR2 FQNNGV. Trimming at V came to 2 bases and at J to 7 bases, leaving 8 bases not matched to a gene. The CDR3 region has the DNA TGTGCCAGCAGCTTACGCGGGAGCAGGAGTAATGAGCAGTTCTTC. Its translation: CASSLRGSRSNEQFF. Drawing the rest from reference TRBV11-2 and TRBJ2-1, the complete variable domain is EAGVAQSPRYKIIEKRQSVAFWCNPISGHATLYWYQQILGQGPKLLIQFQNNGVVDDSQLPKDRFSAERLKGVDSTLKIQPAKLEDSAVYLCASSLRGSRSNEQFFGPGTRLTVL.

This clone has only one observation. CDR3 in DNA: TGTGCCAGCAGCCCCTTCGAGGGTCCAAACATTCAGTACTTC. The encoded protein is CASSPFEGPNIQYF. V and J are TRBV7-2 and TRBJ2-4; D is possibly TRBD2 (5 bases). Trimming removed 5 bases from V and 6 bases from J, with 14 bases in between. Germline V gene data show CDR1 as SGHTA and CDR2 as FQGNSA. The CDR3 is 14 amino acids.

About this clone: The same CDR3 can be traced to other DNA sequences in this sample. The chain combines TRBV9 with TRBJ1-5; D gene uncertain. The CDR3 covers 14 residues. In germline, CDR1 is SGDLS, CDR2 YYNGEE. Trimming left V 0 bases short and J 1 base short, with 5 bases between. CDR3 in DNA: TGTGCCAGCAGCGTAGAGAGCAGCAATCAGCCCCAGCATTTT. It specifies CASSVESSNQPQHF.

The CDR3 DNA is TGTGCCAGCAGTTTAGGGCACACGGACAGGGTAGGAGGCTACACCTTC. Protein: CASSLGHTDRVGGYTF. The V gene is TRBV28, the J gene TRBJ1-2; 8 bases are a match to TRBD1. CDR1 and CDR2 from the germline V gene are MDHEN and SYDVKM. V was pared by 2 bases and J by 8 bases, with 13 bases of the junction left unmatched. CDR3 length: 16 amino acids.

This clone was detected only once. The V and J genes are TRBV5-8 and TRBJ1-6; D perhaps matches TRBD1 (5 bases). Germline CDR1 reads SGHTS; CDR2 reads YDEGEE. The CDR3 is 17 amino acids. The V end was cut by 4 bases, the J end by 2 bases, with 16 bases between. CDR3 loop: CASSQHGGSAYNSPLHF. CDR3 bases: TGTGCCAGCAGCCAGCACGGGGGTTCGGCCTATAATTCACCCCTCCACTTT.

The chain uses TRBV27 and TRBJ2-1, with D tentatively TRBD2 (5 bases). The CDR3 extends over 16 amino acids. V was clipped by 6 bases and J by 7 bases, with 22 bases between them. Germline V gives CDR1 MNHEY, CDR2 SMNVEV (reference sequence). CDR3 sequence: CASSPIGVARENEQFF. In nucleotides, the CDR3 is TGTGCCAGCAGCCCCATCGGGGTAGCAAGGGAGAATGAGCAGTTCTTC.

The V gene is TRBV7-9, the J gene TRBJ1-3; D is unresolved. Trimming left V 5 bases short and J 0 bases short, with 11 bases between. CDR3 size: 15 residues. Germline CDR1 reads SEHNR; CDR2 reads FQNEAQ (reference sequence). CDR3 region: CASSPPGISGNTIYF. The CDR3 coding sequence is TGTGCCAGCAGCCCACCCGGGATCTCTGGAAACACCATATATTTT.

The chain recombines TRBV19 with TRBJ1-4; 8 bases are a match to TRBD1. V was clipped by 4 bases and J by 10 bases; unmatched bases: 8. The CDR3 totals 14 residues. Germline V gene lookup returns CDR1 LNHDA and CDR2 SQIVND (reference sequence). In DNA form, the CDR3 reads TGTGCCAGTAGTAGCCCTTTACAGGGGGGAAAACTGTTTTTT. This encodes CASSSPLQGGKLFF. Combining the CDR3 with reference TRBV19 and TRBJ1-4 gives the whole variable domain DGGITQSPKYLFRKEGQNVTLSCEQNLNHDAMYWYRQDPGQGLRLIYYSQIVNDFQKGDIAEGYSVSREKKESFPLTVTSAQKNPTAFYLCASSSPLQGGKLFFGSGTQLSVL.

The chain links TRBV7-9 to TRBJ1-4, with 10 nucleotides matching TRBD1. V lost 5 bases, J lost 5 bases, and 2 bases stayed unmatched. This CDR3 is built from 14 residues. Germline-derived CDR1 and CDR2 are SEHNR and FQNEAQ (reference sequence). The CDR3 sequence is CASSRTGGNEKLFF. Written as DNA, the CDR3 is TGTGCCAGCAGCAGGACAGGGGGGAATGAAAAACTGTTTTTT. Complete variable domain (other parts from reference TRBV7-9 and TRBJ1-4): DTGVSQNPRHKITKRGQNVTFRCDPISEHNRLYWYRQTLGQGPEFLTYFQNEAQLEKSRLLSDRFSAERPKGSFSTLEIQRTEQGDSAMYLCASSRTGGNEKLFFGSGTQLSVL.

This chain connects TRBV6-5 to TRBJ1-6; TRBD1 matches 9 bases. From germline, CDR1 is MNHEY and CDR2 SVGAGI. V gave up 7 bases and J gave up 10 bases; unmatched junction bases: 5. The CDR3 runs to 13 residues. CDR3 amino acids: CASTGQGNSPLHF. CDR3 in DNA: TGTGCCAGCACCGGACAGGGGAACTCACCCCTCCACTTT.